These 29 T cell receptor beta chains came from one sample sequenced in a study of early T cells in non-severe SARS-CoV-2 infection. TCRdb redid the calling of the 5' RACE reads with MiXCR, one entry per CDR3 protein. The sample gives 25,000 to 35,000 distinct CDR3 sequences, 3.5% to 5.5% of which show up once; about 6% is in the top ten. This material consisted of whole blood, taken at baseline. These receptors came from an adult who was a healthcare worker with PCR-confirmed SARS-CoV-2 infection or an uninfected control (not recorded which).

This clonotype was seen repeatedly, ten times or more. V usage is TRBV29-1 and J usage is TRBJ1-4; 12 bases match TRBD1. There are 13 residues in the CDR3. V shed 6 bases, J shed 7 bases, and the junction held 3 bases outside the gene matches. From germline, CDR1 is SQVTM and CDR2 ANQGSEA. CDR3 DNA: TGCAGCGTCGGGGACAGGGGGCGTGAAAAACTGTTTTTT. Translated, it gives CSVGDRGREKLFF. Complete variable domain (other parts from reference TRBV29-1 and TRBJ1-4): SAVISQKPSRDICQRGTSLTIQCQVDSQVTMMFWYRQQPGQSLTLIATANQGSEATYESGFVIDKFPISRPNLTFSTLTVSNMSPEDSSIYLCSVGDRGREKLFFGSGTQLSVL.

This clonotype was seen repeatedly, ten times or more. The chain has TRBV11-2 and TRBJ2-7, with 11 bases fitting TRBD1. The CDR3 has 16 amino acids. Trimming removed 5 bases from V and 7 bases from J; junction bases left unmatched: 13. CDR1 is SGHAT and CDR2 is FQNNGV in the germline V gene. CDR3 sequence reads: CASSPGWGQGVGEQYF. The DNA for the CDR3 is TGTGCCAGCAGCCCAGGGTGGGGACAGGGGGTCGGAGAGCAGTACTTC.

This clonotype was seen repeatedly, ten times or more. The chain recombines TRBV5-1 with TRBJ2-3; TRBD2 agrees at 12 bases. V trimming: 4 bases; J trimming: 5 bases; junction bases outside the gene matches: 8. From germline, CDR1 is SGHRS and CDR2 YFSETQ. This CDR3 comprises 16 residues. The CDR3 DNA reads as TGCGCCAGCAGCGATGCTAGCGGGAGGGTTGGAGATACGCAGTATTTT. Translation gives CASSDASGRVGDTQYF.

There are many counts of this clonotype. V and J are TRBV28 and TRBJ1-2; D not certain. This CDR3 has 15 residues. Trimming stripped 8 bases from V and 4 bases from J, with 20 bases between. The germline V gene has CDR1 MDHEN and CDR2 SYDVKM. CDR3 sequence (DNA): TGTGCCAGCCACCCCCAATTCTGGGGTTCCTATGGCTACACCTTC. Translation gives CASHPQFWGSYGYTF.

This clonotype was seen at least ten times. The chain employs TRBV2 and TRBJ2-2, with 10 bases lining up with TRBD2. This CDR3 region has 15 residues. V lost 7 bases, J lost 4 bases, and 6 bases stayed unmatched. Germline V gene lookup returns CDR1 SNHLY and CDR2 FYNNEI. CDR3 nucleotide sequence: TGTGCCAGCAAAAGCAGCGGGGGGGCCACCGGGGAGCTGTTTTTT. Its translation is CASKSSGGATGELFF.

This clonotype was seen repeatedly, ten times or more. V is TRBV21-1 and J is TRBJ2-1. TRBV21-1 is reported as a pseudogene. The CDR3 is 15 amino acids. This CDR3 is CASSKWGSPYNEQFF. CDR3 DNA sequence: TGTGCCAGCAGCAAATGGGGGAGCCCCTACAATGAGCAGTTCTTC.

In its sample, this clonotype was seen many times. The chain links TRBV6-2 or TRBV6-3 to TRBJ2-2; unclear D gene. From germline, CDR1 is MNHEY and CDR2 SVGEGT. Trimming cost V 8 bases and J 7 bases, with 17 bases left between them. The CDR3 extends over 14 amino acids. The CDR3 reads CASANHGGGGELFF. The CDR3 DNA sequence: TGTGCCAGCGCAAATCACGGTGGCGGCGGGGAGCTGTTTTTT.

By proportion, this clonotype is medium-sized (0.01 to 0.1%). This CDR3 reads CASSSSTGGRTDTQYF. The CDR3 region has the DNA TGTGCCAGCAGTTCCTCCACCGGGGGGAGAACAGATACGCAGTATTTT. V and J are TRBV27 and TRBJ2-3; 7 bases match TRBD2. The V gene's germline CDR1 is MNHEY and CDR2 SMNVEV (reference sequence). Germline trimming cut 4 bases from V and 3 bases from J; bases unmatched to any gene: 10. CDR3 length: 16 amino acids.

This clonotype was observed at least ten times. The chain carries TRBV29-1 and TRBJ1-1; D gene uncertain. Per germline, CDR1 SQVTM and CDR2 ANQGSEA. V was pared by 3 bases and J by 7 bases, with 18 bases between. This CDR3 is 14 amino acids long. CDR3 nucleotides: TGCAGCGTTGAGGTAATTGAAGGGAGTCTTGAAGCTTTCTTT. It is translated as CSVEVIEGSLEAFF.

This clonotype was recorded a few times. The chain is built from TRBV27 and TRBJ2-7; the D is unclear. The CDR3 runs 12 residues. CDR1 is MNHEY, CDR2 SMNVEV, per germline (reference sequence). V gave up 6 bases and J gave up 9 bases, with 15 bases separating them. CDR3 DNA: TGTGCCAGCAGCTCTAATTCGAAGGGGCAGTACTTC. It translates to CASSSNSKGQYF.

This clonotype was counted ten times or more. This chain joins TRBV9 and TRBJ2-3; tentatively, D is TRBD1 (5 bases). The CDR3 is 16 amino acids. The V end lost 0 bases, the J end lost 0 bases, and 11 bases lay between the germline ends. Per germline, CDR1 SGDLS and CDR2 YYNGEE. CDR3 residues: CASSVGQRPSTDTQYF. The CDR3 region has the DNA TGTGCCAGCAGCGTAGGACAGAGGCCTAGCACAGATACGCAGTATTTT.

This clonotype appeared many times. The chain recombines TRBV20-1 with TRBJ2-7; D not certain. Trimming stripped 6 bases from V and 1 base from J, with 19 bases between. Germline V gene lookup returns CDR1 DFQATT and CDR2 SNEGSKA (reference sequence). CDR3 size: 15 residues. CDR3 DNA: TGCAGTGCGCCCTCCGGTTCCTTGACGTCCTACGAGCAGTACTTC. It is translated as CSAPSGSLTSYEQYF.

This clonotype has just a few counts. The chain combines TRBV2 with TRBJ2-3; D possibly corresponds to TRBD2 (6 bases). Trimming cost V 7 bases and J 6 bases, with 17 bases left between them. CDR3 length: 14 residues. Per the germline V gene, CDR1 is SNHLY and CDR2 is FYNNEI. CDR3 protein: CASTWSGEADTQYF. The CDR3 region has the DNA TGTGCCAGCACTTGGTCGGGAGAGGCGGATACGCAGTATTTT.

This clonotype was counted between two and nine times. The chain uses TRBV7-2 and TRBJ1-1, with unresolved D. The germline V and J ends were trimmed by 5 bases and 5 bases, with 15 bases remaining between them. The CDR3 length is 14 residues. CDR1 and CDR2 (germline): SGHTA, FQGNSA. DNA for the CDR3: TGTGCCAGCAGCCCCCGCACTGATGGGACTGAAGCTTTCTTT. It yields the protein CASSPRTDGTEAFF.

The chain employs TRBV7-6 and TRBJ2-7; D is perhaps TRBD2 (5 bases). The CDR3 consists of 14 residues. Per the germline V gene, CDR1 is SGHVS and CDR2 is FNYEAQ. The V gene lost 2 bases and the J gene lost 6 bases, with 14 bases spanning the gap. Here the CDR3 DNA reads TGTGCCAGCAGCTTACGAGGGATGGCTTTCGAGCAGTACTTC. This codes for CASSLRGMAFEQYF.

The gene calls are TRBV6-6 and TRBJ1-1; D remains ambiguous. Per germline, CDR1 MNHNY and CDR2 SVGAGI (reference sequence). This CDR3 has 13 amino acids. V lost 8 bases to trimming and J lost 4 bases, with 14 bases between them. CDR3 nucleotides: TGTGCCAGCCGGGCTGGGTCTGGCACTGAAGCTTTCTTT. Translated: CASRAGSGTEAFF.

In the case of this clonotype: This could be a read error, since a much larger clone is one nucleotide away. V is TRBV4-2 and J is TRBJ1-1; D uncertain. Between the trimmed V and J ends, which lost 4 bases and 5 bases, there was a span of 11 bases. This CDR3 has 13 amino acids. Germline V gives CDR1 LGHNA, CDR2 YNFKEQ. The CDR3 DNA reads as TGTGCCAGCAGCCCGTACGGGAAAACTGAAGCTTTCTTT. It codes for CASSPYGKTEAFF.

This chain links TRBV5-1 with TRBJ1-1, with 8 bases aligning to TRBD1. The CDR3 loop spans 17 amino acids. V shed 5 bases and J 2 bases; nucleotides not matched to a gene: 14. Germline values: CDR1 SGHRS, CDR2 YFSETQ. Here the CDR3 reads CASSPETGAPRNTEAFF. CDR3 in DNA: TGCGCCAGCAGTCCCGAGACAGGGGCCCCCCGTAACACTGAAGCTTTCTTT.

This clonotype was observed many times. J is TRBJ2-3 and V is TRBV5-1, with 11 bases aligning to TRBD2. V lost 0 bases and J lost 4; bases outside the gene matches: 1. The germline gives CDR1 SGHRS, CDR2 YFSETQ. The CDR3 is 15 amino acids. CDR3 loop: CASSLEGLAADTQYF. Here the CDR3 DNA reads TGCGCCAGCAGCTTGGAGGGACTAGCGGCAGATACGCAGTATTTT.

Points on this clonotype: One base away lies a much larger clone, so this may be a sequencing read error. The V call is TRBV7-6, the J call TRBJ1-2; the D is unclear. This CDR3 contains 10 residues. Germline loops: CDR1 SGHVS, CDR2 FNYEAQ. Here the CDR3 DNA reads TGTGCCAGCAGCTTCGGTGGCCACACCTTC. The encoded protein is CASSFGGHTF.

The genes are TRBV6-2 or TRBV6-3 and TRBJ1-1; 7 bases line up with TRBD1. J lost 7 bases, V lost 2 bases, and 4 bases had no gene match. Germline V gene sequence: CDR1 MNHEY, CDR2 SVGEGT. This CDR3 has 13 amino acids. Here the CDR3 reads CASSYDRAGEAFF. The CDR3 region has the DNA TGTGCCAGCAGTTACGACAGGGCGGGTGAAGCTTTCTTT.

The sample holds many counts of this clonotype. This sequence joins TRBV19 and TRBJ2-3; possible D gene TRBD2, 6 bases. The CDR3 length is 20 residues. The germline V and J ends were trimmed by 3 bases and 2 bases, with 27 bases remaining between them. Germline CDR1 is LNHDA and CDR2 is SQIVND (reference sequence). This CDR3 reads CASSIWGVSSGTPNTDTQYF. The CDR3 nucleotides read TGTGCCAGTAGTATCTGGGGCGTCTCGTCCGGGACTCCTAACACAGATACGCAGTATTTT.

This clonotype was seen many times. This chain uses TRBV20-1 with TRBJ2-7; tentatively, D is TRBD2 (6 bases). Trimming shortened V by 5 bases and J by 4 bases, and 18 bases separated the two germline ends. Germline V CDR1 and CDR2: DFQATT, SNEGSKA (reference sequence). The CDR3 contains 14 residues. The CDR3 DNA reads TGCAGTGCTTGGAGGGGAGCCCAGCAGTACGAGCAGTACTTC. Its protein is CSAWRGAQQYEQYF.

This clonotype was found many times. This chain links TRBV3-1 with TRBJ2-5; D not resolved. V lost 5 bases and J 1 base, leaving 11 bases between the germline ends. This CDR3 is 14 amino acids long. Per the germline V gene, CDR1 is LGHDT and CDR2 is YNNKEL (reference sequence). CDR3 protein: CASSGQKVQETQYF. CDR3 in DNA: TGTGCCAGCAGCGGCCAGAAGGTCCAAGAGACCCAGTACTTC.

This clonotype was seen many times. The V call is TRBV20-1, the J call TRBJ2-3; D not certain. V lost 0 bases and J 2 bases, leaving 12 bases between the germline ends. The germline gives CDR1 DFQATT, CDR2 SNEGSKA (reference sequence). CDR3 length equals 15 residues. Here the CDR3 DNA reads TGCAGTGCTAGAGATGGTCGGCTCAACACAGATACGCAGTATTTT. This gives the protein CSARDGRLNTDTQYF.

This clonotype showed up many times. V and J are TRBV20-1 and TRBJ2-3; TRBD2 aligns across 9 bases. CDR3 length equals 14 residues. Looked up from germline, CDR1 is DFQATT and CDR2 is SNEGSKA (reference sequence). J gave up 4 bases and V 1 base, and 3 bases lay outside the gene matches. The CDR3 loop is CSARVAGGADTQYF. CDR3 in DNA: TGCAGTGCTAGAGTGGCGGGAGGGGCAGATACGCAGTATTTT.

This clonotype turned up a few times. This chain uses TRBV7-6 with TRBJ2-1; 8 positions match TRBD2. The germline V gene encodes CDR1 SGHVS and CDR2 FNYEAQ. J gave up 0 bases and V 0 bases, and 1 base lay outside the gene matches. This CDR3 has 16 amino acids. The CDR3 region has the DNA TGTGCCAGCAGCTTAGCAGGGACTAGCTCCTACAATGAGCAGTTCTTC. Translated: CASSLAGTSSYNEQFF.

This clonotype was seen repeatedly, ten times or more. The chain links TRBV28 to TRBJ1-2; D is ambiguous. V dropped 3 bases and J dropped 1 base, with 12 bases sitting between them. Germline V CDR1 and CDR2: MDHEN, SYDVKM. The CDR3 extends over 15 amino acids. CDR3 amino acids: CASSFIGPFNYGYTF. The CDR3 DNA sequence: TGTGCCAGCAGTTTTATCGGGCCCTTTAACTATGGCTACACCTTC.

This clonotype was counted many times. The chain joins TRBV5-1 to TRBJ1-2, with 7 bases matching TRBD1. The CDR3 runs to 14 residues. Losses at the gene ends were 1 base for V and 5 bases for J; bases not matched to a gene: 5. Per germline, CDR1 SGHRS and CDR2 YFSETQ. Here the CDR3 reads CASSLSGGDYGYTF. Here the CDR3 DNA reads TGCGCCAGCAGCTTGTCAGGGGGAGATTATGGCTACACCTTC. Full variable domain (missing parts from reference TRBV5-1 and TRBJ1-2): KAGVTQTPRYLIKTRGQQVTLSCSPISGHRSVSWYQQTPGQGLQFLFEYFSETQRNKGNFPGRFSGRQFSNSRSEMNVSTLELGDSALYLCASSLSGGDYGYTFGSGTRLTVV.